The rows below give T cell receptor beta chains drawn from one sample of a study of cytomegalovirus exposure and HLA in healthy donors. Measured with immunoSEQ multiplex PCR; TCRdb has only the in-frame clones, and not every one. The table lists 130,000 or so clones, about 72% of them singletons. Sequencing input: PBMCs. The origin of the receptors is a female donor in good health and CMV-seronegative. Both conserved end residues are part of each CDR3. D genes are given only for firm matches. Only part of the rows carry a size: once, few, many, or a class if the clone is expanded.

size: .
D: .
J: TRBJ2-7
V: TRBV28
DNA: TGTGCCAGCAGTTTTTTCGCTACCTCCTACGAGCAGTACTTC
CDR3: CASSFFATSYEQYF

size: .
D: .
J: TRBJ2-2
V: TRBV9
DNA: TGTGCCAGCAGCGTAGCAGGGGATACCGGGGAGCTGTTTTTT
CDR3: CASSVAGDTGELFF

size: .
D: .
J: TRBJ2-5
V: TRBV5-4
DNA: TGTGCCAGCAGCTTCTCTTCAGAGACCCAGTACTTC
CDR3: CASSFSSETQYF

size: .
D: TRBD2
J: TRBJ2-5
V: TRBV19
DNA: TGTGCCAGTAGTATTCTAGCGGGAGCCCCGACCCAGTACTTC
CDR3: CASSILAGAPTQYF

size: few
D: TRBD1
J: TRBJ2-7
V: TRBV2
DNA: TGTGCCAGCAGTCGACAGGGATCCTACGAGCAGTACTTC
CDR3: CASSRQGSYEQYF

size: .
D: .
J: TRBJ1-2
V: TRBV19
DNA: TGTGCCACTCGAGCAGGGGCGATGAATGGCTACACCTTC
CDR3: CATRAGAMNGYTF

size: .
D: .
J: TRBJ2-3
V: TRBV9
DNA: TGTGCCAGCAGCGTTCAAGGGGTCACAGATACGCAGTATTTT
CDR3: CASSVQGVTDTQYF

size: .
D: TRBD1
J: TRBJ2-7
V: TRBV6-1
DNA: TGTGCCAGCAGTGAGTTGCTGACAGGGGGCTCCTACGAGCAGTACTTC
CDR3: CASSELLTGGSYEQYF

size: .
D: .
J: TRBJ2-7
V: TRBV18
DNA: TGTGCCAGCTCACCACTAGCAGGGTCCTCCGAGCAGTACTTC
CDR3: CASSPLAGSSEQYF

size: .
D: TRBD1
J: TRBJ2-7
V: TRBV5-1
DNA: TGCGCCAGCAGCTTGGGGACAGGGAAGACTCTTTACGAGCAGTACTTC
CDR3: CASSLGTGKTLYEQYF

size: .
D: .
J: TRBJ1-1
V: TRBV11-2
DNA: TGTGCCAGCAGGTCGCTACAGGGAATTACTGAAGCTTTCTTT
CDR3: CASRSLQGITEAFF

size: .
D: TRBD1
J: TRBJ2-7
V: TRBV29-1
DNA: TGCAGCGTACCGGGACAGGCATCCTACGAGCAGTACTTC
CDR3: CSVPGQASYEQYF

size: .
D: .
J: TRBJ1-3
V: TRBV27
DNA: TGTGCCAGCAGCGCGGCAGGGGACGAAAACACCATATATTTT
CDR3: CASSAAGDENTIYF

size: .
D: TRBD2
J: TRBJ2-5
V: TRBV7-9
DNA: TGTGCCAGCAGCATCAGGATAGCGGGAGGGGAGACCCAGTACTTC
CDR3: CASSIRIAGGETQYF

size: .
D: TRBD1
J: TRBJ2-7
V: TRBV4-3
DNA: TGCGCCAGCAGCCTGCTTAGGGGACAGAACTACGAGCAGTACTTC
CDR3: CASSLLRGQNYEQYF

size: few
D: .
J: TRBJ2-7
V: TRBV6-5
DNA: TGTGCCAGCAGTTACTCGATCCTACACGGGAACGCCGAGCAGTACTTC
CDR3: CASSYSILHGNAEQYF

size: .
D: .
J: TRBJ2-3
V: TRBV29-1
DNA: TGCAGCGACGCGGCCGTCGGGATAGATACGCAGTATTTT
CDR3: CSDAAVGIDTQYF

size: .
D: .
J: TRBJ2-7
V: TRBV28
DNA: TGTGCCAGCAGTTCTCCGTCTCGACTAGGCGGCGAGCAGTACTTC
CDR3: CASSSPSRLGGEQYF

size: .
D: TRBD2
J: TRBJ2-3
V: TRBV7-2
DNA: TGTGCCAGCAGCCCCTTCTCTCTAGCGGGAGCGGGAGATACGCAGTATTTT
CDR3: CASSPFSLAGAGDTQYF

size: .
D: TRBD2
J: TRBJ2-1
V: TRBV27
DNA: TGTGCCAGCAGTTTGACCGGGACTAGCGGGATCGATGAGCAGTTCTTC
CDR3: CASSLTGTSGIDEQFF

size: .
D: .
J: TRBJ1-2
V: TRBV29-1
DNA: TGCAGCGCCCTCAGCGGTGCGGGGCACTATGGCTACACCTTC
CDR3: CSALSGAGHYGYTF

size: .
D: .
J: TRBJ1-1
V: TRBV29-1
DNA: TGCAGCGTCGGACATTTGAACACTGAAGCTTTCTTT
CDR3: CSVGHLNTEAFF

size: .
D: .
J: TRBJ2-5
V: TRBV27
DNA: TGTGCCAGCAGTTTTGGCGGGGGCGTCCTGGAGACCCAGTACTTC
CDR3: CASSFGGGVLETQYF

size: .
D: .
J: TRBJ2-3
V: TRBV18
DNA: TGTGCCAGCTCACCTTGGAGAGAGAGCACAGATACGCAGTATTTT
CDR3: CASSPWRESTDTQYF

size: .
D: .
J: TRBJ2-7
V: TRBV7-2
DNA: TGTGCCAGCAGCTTAGGGACTGGGTACTACGAGCAGTACTTC
CDR3: CASSLGTGYYEQYF

size: .
D: TRBD2
J: TRBJ2-1
V: TRBV9
DNA: TGTGCCAGCAGCCCCCAGGCGGGAGACGGGGACAATGAGCAGTTCTTC
CDR3: CASSPQAGDGDNEQFF

size: .
D: .
J: TRBJ2-7
V: TRBV5-5
DNA: TGTGCCAGCAGCTTGATTGCGGACGAGCAGTACTTC
CDR3: CASSLIADEQYF

size: .
D: TRBD2
J: TRBJ2-2
V: TRBV5-6
DNA: TGTGCCAGCAGCGAGGGGACTAGCGGGAAGACGAACACCGGGGAGCTGTTTTTT
CDR3: CASSEGTSGKTNTGELFF

size: .
D: .
J: TRBJ2-5
V: TRBV5-4
DNA: TGTGCCAGCAGCTTGGTGATAGGGAGTTACGGAGAGACCCAGTACTTC
CDR3: CASSLVIGSYGETQYF

size: few
D: .
J: TRBJ1-1
V: TRBV9
DNA: TGTGCCAGCAGCGTGACAGGAATGAACACTGAAGCTTTCTTT
CDR3: CASSVTGMNTEAFF

size: .
D: .
J: TRBJ1-5
V: TRBV4-2
DNA: TGTGCCAGCAGCCAAGGAGGGTCCGTTCAGCCCCAGCATTTT
CDR3: CASSQGGSVQPQHF

size: few
D: .
J: TRBJ2-2
V: TRBV6-4
DNA: TGTGCCAGCAGAAGAGAGGATAGCACCGGGGAGCTGTTTTTT
CDR3: CASRREDSTGELFF

size: .
D: .
J: TRBJ1-1
V: TRBV7-9
DNA: TGTTCCAGCAGAATGGGGGAGGCCACTGAAGCTTTCTTT
CDR3: CSSRMGEATEAFF

size: .
D: .
J: TRBJ1-6
V: TRBV28
DNA: TGTGCCAGCAGTTTACCAGGCGAATATAATTCACCCCTCCACTTT
CDR3: CASSLPGEYNSPLHF

size: .
D: .
J: TRBJ2-3
V: TRBV28
DNA: TGTGCCAGCAGTCGGGGGGATACGCAGTATTTT
CDR3: CASSRGDTQYF

size: .
D: .
J: TRBJ2-7
V: TRBV5-1
DNA: TGCGCCAGCAGCCGCCTGGCAGGGGATCCCTACGAGCAGTACTTC
CDR3: CASSRLAGDPYEQYF

size: once
D: .
J: TRBJ1-4
V: TRBV27
DNA: TGTGCCAGCAGGAGGATTGCAACTAATGAAAAACTGTTTTTT
CDR3: CASRRIATNEKLFF

size: .
D: .
J: TRBJ1-3
V: TRBV5-1
DNA: TGCGCCAGCAGCTTGGAGCCCGATAGCTCTGGAAACACCATATATTTT
CDR3: CASSLEPDSSGNTIYF

size: .
D: .
J: TRBJ2-7
V: TRBV7-7
DNA: TGTGCTAGCAGCTTACGGGACTCCCAAACCTACGAGCAGTACTTC
CDR3: CASSLRDSQTYEQYF

size: .
D: TRBD1
J: TRBJ1-3
V: TRBV28
DNA: TGTGCCAGCAGTTTATGGGACAGGGTTGGAAACACCATATATTTT
CDR3: CASSLWDRVGNTIYF

size: .
D: .
J: TRBJ2-5
V: TRBV30
DNA: TGTGCCTGGAGTGTAATCGGACATAGGGACCAGTACTTC
CDR3: CAWSVIGHRDQYF

size: once
D: .
J: TRBJ1-1
V: TRBV25-1
DNA: TGTGCCAGCAGTGAATCGGTGAACACTGAAGCTTTCTTT
CDR3: CASSESVNTEAFF

size: .
D: .
J: TRBJ2-7
V: TRBV4-3
DNA: TGCGCCAGCAGCCAAGTTAAAGATAGCTACGAGCAGTACTTC
CDR3: CASSQVKDSYEQYF

size: .
D: .
J: TRBJ1-2
V: TRBV28
DNA: TGTGCCAGCAGTCTCACCCCCGGGACTCGTGATGAGGGCTACACCTTC
CDR3: CASSLTPGTRDEGYTF

size: .
D: .
J: TRBJ2-7
V: TRBV30
DNA: TGTGCCTGGAGTCCCCGCCCCCCGGGTTACTACGAGCAGTACTTC
CDR3: CAWSPRPPGYYEQYF

size: .
D: .
J: TRBJ2-5
V: TRBV25-1
DNA: TGTGCCAGCAGTGAGAACCCAGGGGAAGAGACCCAGTACTTC
CDR3: CASSENPGEETQYF

size: .
D: .
J: TRBJ2-5
V: TRBV9
DNA: TGTGCCAGCAGCGTGCCAGGGGGGGAGACCCAGTACTTC
CDR3: CASSVPGGETQYF